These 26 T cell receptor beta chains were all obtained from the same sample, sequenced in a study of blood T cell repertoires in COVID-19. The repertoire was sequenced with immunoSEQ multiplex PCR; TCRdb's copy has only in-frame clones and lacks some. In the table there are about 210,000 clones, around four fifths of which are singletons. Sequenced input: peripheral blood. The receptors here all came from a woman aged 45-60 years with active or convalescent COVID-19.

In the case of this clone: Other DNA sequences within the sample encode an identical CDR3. The CDR3 reads CASSLEQGGAYGYTF. The DNA of the CDR3 is TGCGCCAGCAGCTTGGAACAGGGGGGTGCCTATGGCTACACCTTC. V usage is TRBV5-1 and J usage is TRBJ1-2; 8 bases agree with TRBD1. The CDR3 runs to 15 residues. Germline V lookup: CDR1 SGHRS, CDR2 YFSETQ. Losses at the gene ends were 0 bases for V and 4 bases for J; bases not matched to a gene: 5.

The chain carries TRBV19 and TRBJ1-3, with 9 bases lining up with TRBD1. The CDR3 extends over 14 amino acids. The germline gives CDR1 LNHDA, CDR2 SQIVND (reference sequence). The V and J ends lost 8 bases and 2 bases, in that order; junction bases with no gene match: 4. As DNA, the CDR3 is TGTGCCAGTCGTGACAGGGGGACTGGAAACACCATATATTTT. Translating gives CASRDRGTGNTIYF.

This CDR3 is CASSRGLAGVDEQYF. The CDR3 DNA follows: TGTGCCAGTAGTAGGGGACTAGCGGGAGTTGACGAGCAGTACTTC. This chain uses TRBV19 with TRBJ2-7; 14 bases agree with TRBD2. The CDR3 totals 15 residues. V lost 4 bases and J lost 5; bases outside the gene matches: 4. Germline CDR1 and CDR2: LNHDA and SQIVND (reference sequence).

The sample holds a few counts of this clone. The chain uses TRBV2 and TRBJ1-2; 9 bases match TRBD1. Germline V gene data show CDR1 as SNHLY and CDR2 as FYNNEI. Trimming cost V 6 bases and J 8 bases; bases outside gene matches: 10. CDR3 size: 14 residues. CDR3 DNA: TGTGCCAGCAGGGAGGACAGGGGTGGAGAGGGCTACACCTTC. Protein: CASREDRGGEGYTF. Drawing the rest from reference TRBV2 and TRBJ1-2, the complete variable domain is EPEVTQTPSHQVTQMGQEVILRCVPISNHLYFYWYRQILGQKVEFLVSFYNNEISEKSEIFDDQFSVERPDGSNFTLKIRSTKLEDSAMYFCASREDRGGEGYTFGSGTRLTVV.

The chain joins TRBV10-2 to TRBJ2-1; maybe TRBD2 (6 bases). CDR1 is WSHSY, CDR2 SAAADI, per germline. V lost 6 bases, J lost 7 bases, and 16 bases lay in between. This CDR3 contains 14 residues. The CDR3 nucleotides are TGCGCCAGCAGCGCCTCGGGAGAAGGGAATGAGCAGTTCTTC. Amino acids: CASSASGEGNEQFF.

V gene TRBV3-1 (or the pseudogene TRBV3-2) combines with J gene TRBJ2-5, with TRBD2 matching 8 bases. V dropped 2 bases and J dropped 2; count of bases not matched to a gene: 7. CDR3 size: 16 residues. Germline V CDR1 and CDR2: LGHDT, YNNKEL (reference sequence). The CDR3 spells CASSQPLAGLQETQYF. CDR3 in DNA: TGTGCCAGCAGCCAACCTCTAGCGGGCCTACAAGAGACCCAGTACTTC.

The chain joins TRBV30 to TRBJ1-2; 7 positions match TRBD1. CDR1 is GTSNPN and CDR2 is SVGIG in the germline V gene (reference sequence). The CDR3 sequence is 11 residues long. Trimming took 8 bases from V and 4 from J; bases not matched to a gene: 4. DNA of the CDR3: TGTGCCGGGACAGCGTTCTATGGCTACACCTTC. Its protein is CAGTAFYGYTF.

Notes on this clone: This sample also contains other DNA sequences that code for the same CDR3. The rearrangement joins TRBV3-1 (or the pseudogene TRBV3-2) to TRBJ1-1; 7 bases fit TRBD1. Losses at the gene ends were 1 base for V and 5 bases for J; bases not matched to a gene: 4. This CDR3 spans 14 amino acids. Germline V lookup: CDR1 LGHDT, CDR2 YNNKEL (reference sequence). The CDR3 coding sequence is TGTGCCAGCAGCCAAGTACAGGGGAAGACTGAAGCTTTCTTT. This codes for CASSQVQGKTEAFF.

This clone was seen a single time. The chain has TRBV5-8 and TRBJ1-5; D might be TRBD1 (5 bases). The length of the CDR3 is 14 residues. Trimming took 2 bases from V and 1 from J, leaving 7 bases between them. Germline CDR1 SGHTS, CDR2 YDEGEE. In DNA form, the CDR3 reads TGTGCCAGCAGCTTATCAGGGAGCAATCAGCCCCAGCATTTT. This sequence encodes CASSLSGSNQPQHF.

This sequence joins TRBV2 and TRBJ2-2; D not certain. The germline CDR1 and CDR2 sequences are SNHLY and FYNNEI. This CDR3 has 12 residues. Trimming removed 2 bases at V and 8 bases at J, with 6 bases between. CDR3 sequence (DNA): TGTGCCAGCAGTGAAACCCGGGGGGAGCTGTTTTTT. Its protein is CASSETRGELFF.

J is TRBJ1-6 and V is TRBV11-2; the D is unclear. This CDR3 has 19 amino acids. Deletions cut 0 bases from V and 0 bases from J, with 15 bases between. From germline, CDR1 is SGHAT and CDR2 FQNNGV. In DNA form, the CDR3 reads TGTGCCAGCAGCTTAGATAGTGGTCCTTCTAGCTCCTATAATTCACCCCTCCACTTT. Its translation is CASSLDSGPSSSYNSPLHF.

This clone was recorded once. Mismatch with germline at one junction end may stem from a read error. The CDR3 protein is CASSPVSTTGQIF. In nucleotides, the CDR3 is TGTGCCAGCTCCCCTGTATCTACGACAGGGCAAATCTTC. The V gene is TRBV18, the J gene TRBJ2-1; TRBD1 aligns across 7 bases. This CDR3 region has 13 residues. Looked up from germline, CDR1 is KGHSH and CDR2 is LQKENI.

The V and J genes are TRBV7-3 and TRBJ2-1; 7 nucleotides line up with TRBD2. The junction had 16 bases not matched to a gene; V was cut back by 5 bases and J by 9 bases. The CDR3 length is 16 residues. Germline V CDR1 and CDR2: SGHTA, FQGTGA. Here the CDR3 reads CASSTPGLGDGGEQFF. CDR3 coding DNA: TGTGCCAGCAGCACCCCAGGACTAGGGGACGGGGGTGAGCAGTTCTTC.

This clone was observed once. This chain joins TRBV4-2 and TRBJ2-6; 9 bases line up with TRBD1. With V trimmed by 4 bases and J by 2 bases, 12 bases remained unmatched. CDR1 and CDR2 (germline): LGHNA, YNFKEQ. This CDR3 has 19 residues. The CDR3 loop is CASSRISDRGGPGANVLTF. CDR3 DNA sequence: TGTGCCAGCAGCCGTATCTCGGACAGGGGAGGGCCTGGGGCCAACGTCCTGACTTTC.

In DNA form, the CDR3 reads TGTGCCAGCAGCTTGGGCAGCTACAATGAGCAGTTCTTC. This gives the protein CASSLGSYNEQFF. This chain connects TRBV5-4 to TRBJ2-1, with no clear D. The V end lost 0 bases, the J end lost 3 bases, and 4 bases lay between the germline ends. The CDR3 sequence is 13 residues long. Germline CDR1 is SGHNT and CDR2 is YYREEE (reference sequence).

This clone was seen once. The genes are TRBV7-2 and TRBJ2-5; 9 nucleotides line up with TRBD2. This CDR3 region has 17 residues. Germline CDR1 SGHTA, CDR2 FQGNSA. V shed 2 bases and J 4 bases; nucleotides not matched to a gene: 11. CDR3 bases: TGTGCCAGCAGCTTATGGAGGGCGGGACTAGCATCAGAGACCCAGTACTTC. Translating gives CASSLWRAGLASETQYF.

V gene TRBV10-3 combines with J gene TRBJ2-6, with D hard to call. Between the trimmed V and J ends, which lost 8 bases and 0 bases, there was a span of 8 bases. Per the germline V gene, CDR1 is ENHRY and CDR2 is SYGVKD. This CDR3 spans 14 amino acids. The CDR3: CAILTGSGANVLTF. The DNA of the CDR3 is TGTGCCATCTTAACGGGCTCTGGGGCCAACGTCCTGACTTTC.

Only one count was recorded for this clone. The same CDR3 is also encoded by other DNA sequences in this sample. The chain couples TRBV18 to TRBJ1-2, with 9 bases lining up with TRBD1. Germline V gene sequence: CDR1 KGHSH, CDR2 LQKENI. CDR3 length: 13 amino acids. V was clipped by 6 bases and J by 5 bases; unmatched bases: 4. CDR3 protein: CASSPGTGYGYTF. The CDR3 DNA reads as TGTGCCAGCTCTCCCGGGACAGGGTATGGCTACACCTTC. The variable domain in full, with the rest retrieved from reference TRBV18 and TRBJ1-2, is NAGVMQNPRHLVRRRGQEARLRCSPMKGHSHVYWYRQLPEEGLKFMVYLQKENIIDESGMPKERFSAEFPKEGPSILRIQQVVRGDSAAYFCASSPGTGYGYTFGSGTRLTVV.

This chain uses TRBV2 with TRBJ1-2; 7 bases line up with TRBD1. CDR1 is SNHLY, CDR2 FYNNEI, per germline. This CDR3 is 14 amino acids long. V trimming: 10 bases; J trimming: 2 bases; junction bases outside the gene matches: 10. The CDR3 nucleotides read TGTGCCACCGCCGGGCAGGGGGACAACTATGGCTACACCTTC. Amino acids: CATAGQGDNYGYTF.

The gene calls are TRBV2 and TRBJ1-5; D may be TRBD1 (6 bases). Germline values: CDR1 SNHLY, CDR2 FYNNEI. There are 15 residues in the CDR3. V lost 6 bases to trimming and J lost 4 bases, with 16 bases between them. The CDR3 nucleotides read TGTGCCAGCAGGCCCCGGGACACGGAAAATCAGCCCCAGCATTTT. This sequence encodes CASRPRDTENQPQHF.

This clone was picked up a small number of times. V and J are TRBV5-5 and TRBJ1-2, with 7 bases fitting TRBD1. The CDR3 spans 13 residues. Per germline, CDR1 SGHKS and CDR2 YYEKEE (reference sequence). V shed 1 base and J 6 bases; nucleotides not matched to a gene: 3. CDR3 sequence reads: CASSLRGLDGYTF. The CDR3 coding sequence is TGTGCCAGCAGCTTGAGGGGGCTAGATGGCTACACCTTC. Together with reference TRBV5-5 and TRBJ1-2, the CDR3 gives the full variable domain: DAGVTQSPTHLIKTRGQQVTLRCSPISGHKSVSWYQQVLGQGPQFIFQYYEKEERGRGNFPDRFSARQFPNYSSELNVNALLLGDSALYLCASSLRGLDGYTFGSGTRLTVV.

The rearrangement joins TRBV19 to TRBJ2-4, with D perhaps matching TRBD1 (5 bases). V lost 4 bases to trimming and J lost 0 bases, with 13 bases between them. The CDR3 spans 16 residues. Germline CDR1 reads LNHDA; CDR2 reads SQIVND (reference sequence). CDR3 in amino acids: CASSTRSGLAKNIQYF. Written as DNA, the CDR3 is TGTGCCAGTAGTACCCGGTCAGGGCTAGCCAAAAACATTCAGTACTTC.

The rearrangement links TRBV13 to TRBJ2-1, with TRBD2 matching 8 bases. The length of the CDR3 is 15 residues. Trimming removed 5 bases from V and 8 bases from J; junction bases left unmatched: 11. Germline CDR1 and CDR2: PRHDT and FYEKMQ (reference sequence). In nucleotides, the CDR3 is TGTGCCAGCAGCCCCGTGGTTAGCGGGACATATGAGCAGTTCTTC. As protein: CASSPVVSGTYEQFF.

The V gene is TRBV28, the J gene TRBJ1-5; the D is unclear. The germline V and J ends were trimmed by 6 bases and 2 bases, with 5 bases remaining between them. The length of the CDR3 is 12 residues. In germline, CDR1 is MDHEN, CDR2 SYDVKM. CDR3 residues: CASRRGNQPQHF. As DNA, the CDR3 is TGTGCCAGCAGGCGGGGCAATCAGCCCCAGCATTTT.

This chain's CDR3 is CASGRGERGTEAFF. In nucleotides, the CDR3 is TGTGCCAGCGGGCGGGGAGAAAGGGGCACTGAAGCTTTCTTT. The V call is TRBV6-5, the J call TRBJ1-1, with D perhaps TRBD1 (5 bases). This CDR3 contains 14 residues. Germline V CDR1 and CDR2: MNHEY, SVGAGI. V was pared by 8 bases and J by 4 bases, with 17 bases between.

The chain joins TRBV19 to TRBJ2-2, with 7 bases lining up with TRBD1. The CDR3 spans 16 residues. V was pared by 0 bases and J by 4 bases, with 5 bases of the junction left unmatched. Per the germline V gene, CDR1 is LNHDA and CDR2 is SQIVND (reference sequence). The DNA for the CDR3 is TGTGCCAGTAGTATAGACCCGGACAGGACCACCGGGGAGCTGTTTTTT. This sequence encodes CASSIDPDRTTGELFF.